This section outlines one T cell receptor (beta chain) sequence together with its context. The CDR3 extends over 15 amino acids. Time point here: patch test 2, 6 weeks after DPC sensitization. Described treatment: therapeutic diphenylcyclopropenone sensitization with weekly scalp DPC. This sample is drawn from a study of human T cells and chemical hapten exposure. MiXCR, applied by TCRdb to the RACE reads, yields one record per CDR3 protein. The data contain about 82,000 distinct CDR3 sequences, about 10% of them seen just once; the ten biggest clones take up about 5%. The V gene is TRBV21-1, the J gene TRBJ2-7; the D call in the table, TRBD1, was not verified against the DNA. TRBV21-1 is shown as a pseudogene. The TCR originated in a woman between 45 and 65 years old with alopecia areata. Some clones in this sample may be carry-over from other donors' samples. This sample comprised whole blood, obtained in connection with sensitization to the hapten diphenylcyclopropenone (DPC). The CDR3 is CASSKVTGAAYEQYF. The DNA of the CDR3 is TGTGCCAGCAGCAAAGTCACAGGGGCCGCCTACGAGCAGTACTTC.